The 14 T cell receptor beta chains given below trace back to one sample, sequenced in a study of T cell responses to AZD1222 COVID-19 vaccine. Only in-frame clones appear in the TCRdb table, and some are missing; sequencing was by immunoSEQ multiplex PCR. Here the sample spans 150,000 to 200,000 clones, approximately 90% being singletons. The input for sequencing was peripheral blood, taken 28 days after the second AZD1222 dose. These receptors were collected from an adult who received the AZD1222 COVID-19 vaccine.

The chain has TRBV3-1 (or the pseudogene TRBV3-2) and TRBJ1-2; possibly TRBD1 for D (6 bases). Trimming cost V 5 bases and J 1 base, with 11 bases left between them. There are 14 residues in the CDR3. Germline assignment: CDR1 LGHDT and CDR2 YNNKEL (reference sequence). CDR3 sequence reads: CASSSRGLNYGYTF. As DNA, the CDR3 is TGTGCCAGCAGCAGCAGGGGACTTAACTATGGCTACACCTTC.

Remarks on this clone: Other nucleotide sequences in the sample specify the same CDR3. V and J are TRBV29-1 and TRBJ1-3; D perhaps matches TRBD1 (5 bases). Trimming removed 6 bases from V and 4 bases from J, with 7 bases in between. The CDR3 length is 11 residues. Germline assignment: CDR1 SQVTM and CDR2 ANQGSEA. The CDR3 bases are TGCAGCGTCTCAGGGGGAAACACCATATATTTT. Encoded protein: CSVSGGNTIYF.

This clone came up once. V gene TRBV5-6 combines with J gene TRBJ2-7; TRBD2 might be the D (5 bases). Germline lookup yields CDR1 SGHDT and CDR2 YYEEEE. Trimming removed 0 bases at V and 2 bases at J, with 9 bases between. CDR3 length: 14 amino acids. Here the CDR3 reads CASSLERFAYEQYF. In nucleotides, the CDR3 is TGTGCCAGCAGCTTGGAGCGGTTTGCCTACGAGCAGTACTTC.

Here the CDR3 reads CAISAIAGDPDTQYF. CDR3 DNA sequence: TGTGCCATCAGTGCGATAGCGGGAGACCCAGATACGCAGTATTTT. The V call is TRBV10-3, the J call TRBJ2-3, with 9 nucleotides matching TRBD2. The CDR3 covers 15 residues. The germline V gene has CDR1 ENHRY and CDR2 SYGVKD. After removal of 4 bases from V and 4 bases from J, the junction contained 6 bases not matched to a gene.

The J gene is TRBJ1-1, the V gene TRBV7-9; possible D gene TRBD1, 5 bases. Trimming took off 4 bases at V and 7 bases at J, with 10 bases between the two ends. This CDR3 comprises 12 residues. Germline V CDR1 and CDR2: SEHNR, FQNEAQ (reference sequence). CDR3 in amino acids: CASSSPGGEAFF. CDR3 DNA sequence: TGTGCCAGCAGCTCCCCCGGGGGTGAAGCTTTCTTT.

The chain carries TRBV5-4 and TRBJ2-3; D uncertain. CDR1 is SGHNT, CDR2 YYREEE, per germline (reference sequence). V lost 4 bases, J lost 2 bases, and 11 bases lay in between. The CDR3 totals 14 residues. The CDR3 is CASSLVGPTDTQYF. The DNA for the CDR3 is TGTGCCAGCAGCCTAGTAGGCCCCACAGATACGCAGTATTTT.

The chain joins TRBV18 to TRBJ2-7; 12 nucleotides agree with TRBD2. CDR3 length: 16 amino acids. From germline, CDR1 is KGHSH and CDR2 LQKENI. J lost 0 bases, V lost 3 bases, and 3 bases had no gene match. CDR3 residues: CASSPSGLAGSYEQYF. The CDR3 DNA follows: TGTGCCAGCTCACCTTCGGGACTAGCGGGCTCCTACGAGCAGTACTTC.

CDR3 in DNA: TGCGCCAGCAGTGGGAGACTAGCGGGTAGCTCCTACAATGAGCAGTTCTTC. Its translation: CASSGRLAGSSYNEQFF. The chain links TRBV10-1 to TRBJ2-1; TRBD2 agrees at 10 bases. This CDR3 comprises 17 residues. Germline CDR1 reads WNHNN; CDR2 reads SYGVQD (reference sequence). Losses at the gene ends were 4 bases for V and 0 bases for J; bases not matched to a gene: 6.

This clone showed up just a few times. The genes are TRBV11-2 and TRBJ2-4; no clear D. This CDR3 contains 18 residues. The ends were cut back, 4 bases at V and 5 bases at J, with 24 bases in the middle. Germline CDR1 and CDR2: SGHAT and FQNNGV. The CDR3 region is CASSSSPTSVARQNIQYF. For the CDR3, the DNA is TGTGCCAGCAGCTCAAGCCCCACCTCAGTAGCCAGACAAAACATTCAGTACTTC.

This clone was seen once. The CDR3 nucleotides read TGTGCCAGCAGTTTGCGGACCGCAACTAATGAAAAACTGTTTTTT. Amino acid sequence: CASSLRTATNEKLFF. The chain carries TRBV28 and TRBJ1-4, with D uncertain. The CDR3 runs to 15 residues. With 3 bases removed from V and 0 bases from J, the gap between germline ends came to 8 bases. CDR1 MDHEN and CDR2 SYDVKM come from the germline V gene. The variable domain in full, completed from reference TRBV28 and TRBJ1-4, reads DVKVTQSSRYLVKRTGEKVFLECVQDMDHENMFWYRQDPGLGLRLIYFSYDVKMKEKGDIPEGYSVSREKKERFSLILESASTNQTSMYLCASSLRTATNEKLFFGSGTQLSVL.

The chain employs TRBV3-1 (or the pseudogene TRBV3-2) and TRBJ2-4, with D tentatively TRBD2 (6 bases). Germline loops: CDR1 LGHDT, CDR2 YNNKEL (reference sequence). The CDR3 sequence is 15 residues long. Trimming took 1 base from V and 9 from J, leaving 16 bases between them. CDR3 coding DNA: TGTGCCAGCAGCCAAGTCGGTAGCGGAGCTGCCATTCAGTACTTC. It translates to CASSQVGSGAAIQYF.

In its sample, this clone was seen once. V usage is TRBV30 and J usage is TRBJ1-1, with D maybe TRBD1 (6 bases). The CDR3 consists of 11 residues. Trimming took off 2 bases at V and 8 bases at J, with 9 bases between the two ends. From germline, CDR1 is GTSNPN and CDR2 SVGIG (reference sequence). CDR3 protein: CAWSNREEAFF. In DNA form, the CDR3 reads TGTGCCTGGAGTAACAGGGAGGAAGCTTTCTTT.

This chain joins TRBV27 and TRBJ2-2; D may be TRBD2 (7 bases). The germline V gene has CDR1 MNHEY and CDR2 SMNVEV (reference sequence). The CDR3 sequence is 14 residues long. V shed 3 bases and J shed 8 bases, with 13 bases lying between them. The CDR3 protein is CASSFGGQGGELFF. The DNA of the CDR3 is TGTGCCAGCAGTTTCGGGGGGCAAGGAGGGGAGCTGTTTTTT.

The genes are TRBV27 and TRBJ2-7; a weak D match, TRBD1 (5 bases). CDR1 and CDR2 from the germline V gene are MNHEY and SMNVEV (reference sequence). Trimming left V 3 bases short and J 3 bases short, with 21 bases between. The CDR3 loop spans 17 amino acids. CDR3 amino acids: CASSLNLGQGQNYEQYF. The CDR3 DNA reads TGTGCCAGCAGTTTGAACTTAGGGCAGGGCCAAAACTACGAGCAGTACTTC.